Below are 31 T cell receptor beta chains sequenced from a single sample in a study of blood T cell repertoires in COVID-19. Assay: immunoSEQ multiplex PCR; the TCRdb copy retains only in-frame clones and omits some. The sample has approximately 100,000 clones, around 80% seen once. The sequencing input was peripheral blood. All receptors derive from a human donor in a cohort sampled during active or convalescent COVID-19.

The rearrangement uses TRBV7-9 and TRBJ2-3; 7 positions agree with TRBD1. The CDR3 is 15 amino acids. The germline gives CDR1 SEHNR, CDR2 FQNEAQ (reference sequence). J gave up 2 bases and V 5 bases, and 7 bases lay outside the gene matches. CDR3 residues: CASSARTGHTDTQYF. For the CDR3, the DNA is TGTGCCAGCAGCGCACGGACAGGCCACACAGATACGCAGTATTTT.

This clone was observed a handful of times. The chain recombines TRBV2 with TRBJ1-2; 8 nucleotides match TRBD1. CDR3 size: 14 residues. The V gene end was trimmed by 5 bases and the J gene end by 2 bases; junction bases not matched to a gene: 4. Per the germline V gene, CDR1 is SNHLY and CDR2 is FYNNEI. For the CDR3, the DNA is TGTGCCAGCAGTCGGACAGGGCAGAACTATGGCTACACCTTC. This translates into CASSRTGQNYGYTF.

This clone has just one count. The chain couples TRBV29-1 to TRBJ2-1; TRBD2 aligns across 7 bases. This CDR3 is 13 amino acids long. Germline CDR1 is SQVTM and CDR2 is ANQGSEA. The V and J ends lost 2 bases and 8 bases, in that order; junction bases with no gene match: 6. The CDR3 sequence: CSVEPLADYEQFF. The CDR3 bases are TGCAGCGTTGAACCTCTAGCGGATTATGAGCAGTTCTTC.

There are a few counts of this clone. V and J are TRBV6-1 and TRBJ1-2, with D perhaps TRBD1 (6 bases). V dropped 3 bases and J dropped 0 bases, with 11 bases sitting between them. CDR1 MNHNS and CDR2 SASEGT come from the germline V gene. This CDR3 is 15 amino acids long. The CDR3 here is CASSDQGKANYGYTF. CDR3 DNA sequence: TGTGCCAGCAGTGACCAGGGGAAAGCTAACTATGGCTACACCTTC.

The J gene is TRBJ1-1, the V gene TRBV27; D is possibly TRBD1 (5 bases). Trimming took 2 bases from V and 0 from J, leaving 13 bases between them. Germline V gives CDR1 MNHEY, CDR2 SMNVEV (reference sequence). This CDR3 contains 16 residues. CDR3 loop: CASSLKSRVMNTEAFF. The CDR3 DNA follows: TGTGCCAGCAGTTTAAAATCCAGGGTAATGAACACTGAAGCTTTCTTT.

This chain uses TRBV7-6 with TRBJ1-3, with unresolved D. The V end was cut by 1 base, the J end by 0 bases, with 7 bases between. This CDR3 contains 15 residues. Germline CDR1 reads SGHVS; CDR2 reads FNYEAQ. The CDR3, as DNA: TGTGCCAGCAGCTTAGGGCCAGACTCTGGAAACACCATATATTTT. This sequence encodes CASSLGPDSGNTIYF.

The rearrangement uses TRBV27 and TRBJ2-1; weak D call: TRBD2 (6 bases). Trimming left V 6 bases short and J 10 bases short, with 16 bases between. Germline loops: CDR1 MNHEY, CDR2 SMNVEV (reference sequence). This CDR3 contains 13 residues. This chain's CDR3 is CASRREAGDEQFF. Here the CDR3 DNA reads TGTGCCAGCAGAAGGGAGGCTGGGGACGAGCAGTTCTTC.

The chain links TRBV24-1 to TRBJ2-6, with D tentatively TRBD1 (6 bases). CDR3 length: 16 amino acids. The V end lost 4 bases, the J end lost 2 bases, and 11 bases lay between the germline ends. Germline loops: CDR1 KGHDR, CDR2 SFDVKD. The CDR3 region is CATSDPTGTGANVLTF. The CDR3 region has the DNA TGTGCCACCAGTGACCCAACAGGGACTGGGGCCAACGTCCTGACTTTC.

The V call is TRBV30, the J call TRBJ1-1, with a weak D call TRBD1 (5 bases). In germline, CDR1 is GTSNPN, CDR2 SVGIG (reference sequence). The CDR3 contains 17 residues. Trimming removed 2 bases from V and 4 bases from J, with 23 bases in between. Here the CDR3 reads CAWSKRQGGLIVTEAFF. As DNA, the CDR3 is TGTGCCTGGAGTAAAAGGCAGGGAGGGCTAATAGTCACTGAAGCTTTCTTT.

The chain joins TRBV9 to TRBJ2-7, with TRBD1 matching over 8 bases. CDR3 length: 15 residues. Germline CDR1 reads SGDLS; CDR2 reads YYNGEE. V shed 3 bases, J shed 7 bases, and the junction held 12 bases outside the gene matches. CDR3 coding DNA: TGTGCCAGCAGCGGTAGACAGGGGCCGAGACATGAGCAGTACTTC. This sequence encodes CASSGRQGPRHEQYF.

This clone was seen once. The V gene is TRBV18, the J gene TRBJ2-7; TRBD1 might be the D (6 bases). CDR1 KGHSH and CDR2 LQKENI come from the germline V gene. The V and J ends lost 2 bases and 6 bases respectively, with 17 bases between them. The length of the CDR3 is 15 residues. This CDR3 is CASSPSLRGVGEQYF. DNA for the CDR3: TGTGCCAGCTCACCAAGCCTCAGGGGAGTTGGCGAGCAGTACTTC.

This rearrangement joins TRBV23-1 to TRBJ2-7, with D possibly matching TRBD1 (5 bases). TRBV23-1 is recorded as an ORF, its role being uncertain. The CDR3 consists of 16 residues. Trimming stripped 6 bases from V and 3 bases from J, with 21 bases between. Here the CDR3 reads CASRTKGPGRSYEQYF. In DNA, the CDR3 is TGCGCCAGCAGGACCAAGGGTCCAGGGCGGAGCTACGAGCAGTACTTC.

The rearrangement joins TRBV27 to TRBJ1-2; maybe TRBD1 (6 bases). V was cut by 0 bases and J by 4 bases, with 6 bases left in between. The CDR3 runs 13 residues. Per the germline V gene, CDR1 is MNHEY and CDR2 is SMNVEV (reference sequence). CDR3 coding DNA: TGTGCCAGCAGTTTATCAGGGGGCTATGGCTACACCTTC. It is translated as CASSLSGGYGYTF.

The chain combines TRBV4-3 with TRBJ2-7, with 7 bases lining up with TRBD2. J was trimmed by 4 bases and V by 0 bases; bases with no gene match: 6. The CDR3 is 15 amino acids. Germline V gene lookup returns CDR1 LGHNA and CDR2 YSLEER. The CDR3 protein is CASSQELREWYEQYF. As DNA, the CDR3 is TGCGCCAGCAGCCAAGAGCTGCGGGAGTGGTACGAGCAGTACTTC.

This chain links TRBV27 with TRBJ1-1; TRBD1 matches 9 bases. Germline values: CDR1 MNHEY, CDR2 SMNVEV (reference sequence). CDR3 length equals 13 residues. V lost 6 bases and J lost 12; bases outside the gene matches: 11. DNA of the CDR3: TGTGCCAGCAGGGGTACAGGGGGCGGTGGGACTTTCTTT. This translates into CASRGTGGGGTFF.

The V gene is TRBV3-1 (or the pseudogene TRBV3-2), the J gene TRBJ2-5, with 9 bases matching TRBD2. Germline CDR1 and CDR2: LGHDT and YNNKEL (reference sequence). The CDR3 contains 17 residues. J was trimmed by 5 bases and V by 1 base; bases with no gene match: 11. This CDR3 reads CASSQGDGGGAMETQYF. The DNA for the CDR3 is TGTGCCAGCAGCCAAGGGGATGGCGGGGGGGCGATGGAGACCCAGTACTTC.

This chain joins TRBV10-3 and TRBJ2-6; a weak D match, TRBD2 (6 bases). Per the germline V gene, CDR1 is ENHRY and CDR2 is SYGVKD. This CDR3 has 16 residues. V lost 1 base and J lost 1, with 8 bases in between. Here the CDR3 reads CAISEFGGSGANVLTF. DNA of the CDR3: TGTGCCATCAGTGAGTTTGGGGGGTCTGGGGCCAACGTCCTGACTTTC.

The chain is built from TRBV27 and TRBJ2-3; 12 positions match TRBD2. V lost 6 bases to trimming and J lost 7 bases; unmatched junction nucleotides: 8. The CDR3 spans 15 residues. Looked up from germline, CDR1 is MNHEY and CDR2 is SMNVEV (reference sequence). The CDR3: CASSIVTSGRNTQYF. DNA for the CDR3: TGTGCCAGCAGCATTGTTACTAGCGGGAGGAATACGCAGTATTTT.

This chain joins TRBV27 and TRBJ1-2, with 8 bases matching TRBD1. This CDR3 has 14 amino acids. The junction had 6 bases not matched to a gene; V was cut back by 3 bases and J by 6 bases. Germline V gives CDR1 MNHEY, CDR2 SMNVEV (reference sequence). The CDR3 region has the DNA TGTGCCAGCAGTTTCGACAGGGGTATAGATGGCTACACCTTC. It codes for CASSFDRGIDGYTF.

The rearrangement joins TRBV7-8 to TRBJ1-2; the D gene is possibly TRBD1 (5 bases). Germline CDR1 reads SGHVS; CDR2 reads FQNEAQ. The germline V and J ends were trimmed by 5 bases and 3 bases, with 10 bases remaining between them. CDR3 size: 13 residues. CDR3 residues: CASSRTRDYGYTF. CDR3 coding DNA: TGTGCCAGCAGCCGTACCAGGGACTATGGCTACACCTTC.

This chain links TRBV2 with TRBJ2-1, with TRBD1 matching over 9 bases. Trimming cost V 6 bases and J 6 bases; bases outside gene matches: 15. In germline, CDR1 is SNHLY, CDR2 FYNNEI. The CDR3 totals 17 residues. CDR3 amino acids: CASSQTSWDRDRNEQFF. CDR3 DNA: TGTGCCAGCAGCCAAACATCGTGGGACAGGGATCGCAATGAGCAGTTCTTC.

The chain combines TRBV5-8 with TRBJ1-5; 10 bases are shared with TRBD1. This CDR3 has 15 amino acids. The V gene end was trimmed by 2 bases and the J gene end by 3 bases; junction bases not matched to a gene: 2. Germline V gives CDR1 SGHTS, CDR2 YDEGEE. CDR3 bases: TGTGCCAGCAGCTTCGGGACAGGGGACAATCAGCCCCAGCATTTT. Translation gives CASSFGTGDNQPQHF.

In its sample, this clone was seen once. V is TRBV19 and J is TRBJ2-1, with 12 bases fitting TRBD2. CDR1 LNHDA and CDR2 SQIVND come from the germline V gene (reference sequence). V shed 1 base, J shed 8 bases, and the junction held 9 bases outside the gene matches. The length of the CDR3 is 17 residues. The CDR3 loop is CASSIARPSGRGYEQFF. The CDR3 nucleotides read TGTGCCAGTAGTATAGCTCGCCCTAGCGGGAGGGGTTATGAGCAGTTCTTC.

V usage is TRBV28 and J usage is TRBJ1-2; D unresolved. V lost 10 bases, J lost 0 bases, and 12 bases lay in between. Germline assignment: CDR1 MDHEN and CDR2 SYDVKM. The CDR3 is 13 amino acids. The CDR3: CAIQSSANYGYTF. The CDR3 DNA reads as TGTGCCATCCAGTCCTCAGCTAACTATGGCTACACCTTC.

The V and J genes are TRBV5-8 and TRBJ1-1; a possible D gene is TRBD1 (6 bases). This CDR3 is 15 amino acids long. V lost 4 bases and J 0 bases, leaving 13 bases between the germline ends. From germline, CDR1 is SGHTS and CDR2 YDEGEE. CDR3 protein: CASSSVGDMNTEAFF. In nucleotides, the CDR3 is TGTGCCAGCAGCAGCGTCGGGGACATGAACACTGAAGCTTTCTTT.

The CDR3 DNA reads as TGTGCCACCAGCAGAGACCCTAGCGGTCTAGCCAAAAACATTCAGTACTTC. Protein sequence: CATSRDPSGLAKNIQYF. This chain connects TRBV15 to TRBJ2-4; 7 nucleotides match TRBD2. V trimming: 0 bases; J trimming: 0 bases; junction bases outside the gene matches: 5. From germline, CDR1 is LNHNV and CDR2 YYDKDF (reference sequence). The CDR3 sequence is 17 residues long.

This sequence joins TRBV6-2 or TRBV6-3 and TRBJ1-1, with 7 bases lining up with TRBD1. V gave up 2 bases and J gave up 1 base; unmatched junction bases: 7. The CDR3 has 16 amino acids. Germline V gene data show CDR1 as MNHEY and CDR2 as SVGEGT. The CDR3 DNA is TGTGCCAGCAGTTACGCGAGGGGGCTCGGGAACACTGAAGCTTTCTTT. Its protein product is CASSYARGLGNTEAFF.

This clone has just a few counts. The gene calls are TRBV5-4 and TRBJ2-1; 7 bases match TRBD2. The CDR3 runs to 12 residues. Losses at the gene ends were 4 bases for V and 10 bases for J; bases not matched to a gene: 5. CDR1 is SGHNT and CDR2 is YYREEE in the germline V gene (reference sequence). The CDR3 reads CASSAIAGEQFF. The CDR3 nucleotides read TGTGCCAGCAGCGCCATAGCGGGCGAGCAGTTCTTC.

J is TRBJ2-4 and V is TRBV7-9; D is perhaps TRBD1 (5 bases). The CDR3 spans 16 residues. Germline CDR1 and CDR2: SEHNR and FQNEAQ (reference sequence). Between the trimmed V and J ends, which lost 5 bases and 3 bases, there was a span of 17 bases. The CDR3 sequence: CASSPQVRAGKNIQYF. CDR3 sequence (DNA): TGTGCCAGCAGCCCTCAAGTCAGGGCTGGCAAAAACATTCAGTACTTC.

The rearrangement joins TRBV4-2 to TRBJ2-7, with D perhaps matching TRBD2 (6 bases). Trimming cost V 4 bases and J 2 bases, with 15 bases left between them. CDR1 LGHNA and CDR2 YNFKEQ come from the germline V gene. The CDR3 runs to 15 residues. DNA of the CDR3: TGTGCCAGCAGCCTCCAATTGGGAGGAGCCTACGAGCAGTACTTC. It codes for CASSLQLGGAYEQYF.

The rearrangement uses TRBV27 and TRBJ2-4, with D possibly being TRBD1 (5 bases). The V end lost 3 bases, the J end lost 3 bases, and 18 bases lay between the germline ends. Looked up from germline, CDR1 is MNHEY and CDR2 is SMNVEV (reference sequence). The CDR3 sequence is 17 residues long. CDR3 amino acids: CASSFRWSGQDKNIQYF. The CDR3 DNA follows: TGTGCCAGCAGTTTTCGGTGGTCTGGACAAGACAAAAACATTCAGTACTTC.